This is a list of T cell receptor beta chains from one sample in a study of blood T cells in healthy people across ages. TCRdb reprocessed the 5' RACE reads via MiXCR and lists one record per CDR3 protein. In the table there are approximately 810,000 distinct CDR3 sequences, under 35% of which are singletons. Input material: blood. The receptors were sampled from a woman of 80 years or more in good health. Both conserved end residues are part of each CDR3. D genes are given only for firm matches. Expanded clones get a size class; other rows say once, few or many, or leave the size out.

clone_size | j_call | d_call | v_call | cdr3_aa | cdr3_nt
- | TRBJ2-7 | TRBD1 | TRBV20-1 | CSARSSQTGYEQYF | TGCAGTGCTAGATCTTCCCAGACAGGGTACGAGCAGTACTTC
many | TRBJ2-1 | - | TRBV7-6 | CASSRGPANEQFF | TGTGCCAGCAGCCGGGGCCCCGCTAATGAGCAGTTCTTC
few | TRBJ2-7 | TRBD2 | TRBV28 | CASSALTSLGLVYEQYF | TGTGCCAGCAGTGCCCTCACTTCTCTAGGACTAGTCTACGAGCAGTACTTC
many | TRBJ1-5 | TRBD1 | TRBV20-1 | CSAPETGKDQPQHF | TGCAGTGCTCCGGAGACAGGGAAGGATCAGCCCCAGCATTTT
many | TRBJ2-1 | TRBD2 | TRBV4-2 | CASSQAGTSGWSYNEQFF | TGTGCCAGCAGCCAAGCCGGGACTAGCGGGTGGTCCTACAATGAGCAGTTCTTC
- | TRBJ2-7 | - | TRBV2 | CASSPRQVYERYF | TGTGCCAGCAGCCCCAGACAAGTCTACGAGCGGTACTTC
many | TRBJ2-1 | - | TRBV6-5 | CASSYTRLGGNEQFF | TGTGCCAGCAGTTACACCCGGCTAGGAGGCAATGAGCAGTTCTTC
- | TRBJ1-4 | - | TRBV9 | CASSAHRSDSEKLFF | TGTGCCAGCAGCGCCCACAGGAGCGACAGTGAAAAACTGTTTTTT
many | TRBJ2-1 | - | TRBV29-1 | CSVRGSSYNEQFF | TGCAGCGTTCGGGGTAGCTCCTACAATGAGCAGTTCTTC
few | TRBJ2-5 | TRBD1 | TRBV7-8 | CASSSGPGTGSETQYF | TGTGCCAGCAGCTCCGGTCCCGGGACAGGGTCGGAGACCCAGTACTTC
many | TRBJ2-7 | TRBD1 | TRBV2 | CASSKTGQGEQYF | TGTGCCAGCAGTAAAACGGGACAGGGGGAGCAGTACTTC
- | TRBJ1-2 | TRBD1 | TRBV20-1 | CNVGTGPSYGYTF | TGCAATGTAGGGACAGGGCCTTCTTATGGCTACACCTTC